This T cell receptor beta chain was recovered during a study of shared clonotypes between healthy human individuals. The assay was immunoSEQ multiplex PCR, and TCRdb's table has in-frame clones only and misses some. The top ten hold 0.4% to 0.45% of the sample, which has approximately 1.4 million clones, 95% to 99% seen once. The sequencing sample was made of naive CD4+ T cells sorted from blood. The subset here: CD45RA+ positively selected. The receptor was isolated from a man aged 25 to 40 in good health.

CDR3 DNA sequence: TGTGCCTGGAGTGTACTTGTCACTGAAGCTTTCTTT. Its protein product is CAWSVLVTEAFF. This chain links TRBV30 with TRBJ1-1; no reliable D call. Trimming cost V 0 bases and J 4 bases, with 6 bases left between them. The CDR3 is made up of 12 amino acids. Germline lookup yields CDR1 GTSNPN and CDR2 SVGIG (reference sequence).